This T cell receptor beta chain was recorded in a study of technical replicates of blood from a few donors. Unmatched junction bases numbered 0, after V lost 5 bases and J lost 3 bases. The CDR3 consists of 13 residues. The germline gives CDR1 SGHTA, CDR2 FQGNSA. Profiled with immunoSEQ multiplex PCR; TCRdb holds only in-frame clones, not every one. Seen here are over 70,000 clones, roughly 92% observed once, and the top ten hold around 0.44%. V usage is TRBV7-2 and J usage is TRBJ2-3, with TRBD1 matching 9 bases. Specimen: T cells isolated from PBMCs. The sequence was collected from a human donor in good health. In DNA form, the CDR3 reads TGTGCCAGCAGCGGACAGGGGACAGATACGCAGTATTTT. Encoded protein: CASSGQGTDTQYF. Variable domain in full (rest from reference TRBV7-2 and TRBJ2-3): GAGVSQSPSNKVTEKGKDVELRCDPISGHTALYWYRQSLGQGLEFLIYFQGNSAPDKSGLPSDRFSAERTGGSVSTLTIQRTQQEDSAVYLCASSGQGTDTQYFGPGTRLTVL.